A selection of T cell receptor beta chains follows, all from one sample in a study of identical twins. TCRdb reprocessed the 5' RACE reads via MiXCR and lists one record per CDR3 protein. The data hold about 700,000 distinct CDR3 sequences, with 8.6% observed a single time. These same data were also listed under a study on yellow fever vaccine responses in identical twins.

The sequencing sample was made of PBMCs. The receptors come from a woman under 30 in good health. CDR3s include the opening cysteine and the closing phenylalanine or tryptophan. Each record gives: V gene, CDR3 protein.

>TRBV19
CASRGWSSGNEKLFF
>TRBV27
CASSLQGGSSYEQYF
>TRBV7-3
CASSLRLGRGTDTQYF
>TRBV12-3/TRBV12-4
CASSLKAPEAFF
>TRBV7-8
CASSPRTGSSTGELFF
>TRBV20-1
CSADPGQASFYEQYF
>TRBV6-5
CASSYRQGRVVSTEAFF
>TRBV6-1
CASKGTANTGELFF
>TRBV15
CATCRVVGGGDAYEQYF
>TRBV20-1
CSASTPGGGSTGELFF
>TRBV11-2
CASSLRVGLAGGTDTQYF
>TRBV30
CAWSVVTGAQYF
>TRBV9
CASSVAPTDTQYF
>TRBV7-2
CASSSGGSGPSYNEQFF